Each of the 7 T cell receptor beta chains below was sequenced from the same sample in a study of T cells expressing NK-cell markers. TCRdb reprocessed the 5' RACE reads and reports one entry per CDR3 protein, with no DNA. The record lists roughly 390,000 distinct CDR3 sequences, of which the ten most abundant hold about 10%. The sequenced sample consisted of blood T cells: a sorted CD56 or NKG2C T cell subset, CD4+ or CD8+ T cells, or bulk PBMC T cells (not recorded which). The receptors shown here come from a woman aged 45-59 years in good health.

The chain is built from TRBV4-1 and TRBJ2-3; the D gene TCRdb calls, TRBD1, cannot be checked with no DNA. Germline V lookup: CDR1 MGHRA, CDR2 YSYEKL. This CDR3 is 17 amino acids long. CDR3 in amino acids: CASSTQGRDRGTDTQYF.

The chain combines TRBV12-3 or TRBV12-4 with TRBJ2-1; the TRBD1 assignment by TCRdb is unverifiable without DNA. The CDR3 contains 15 residues. CDR3 in amino acids: CASSGGTSPQNEQFF.

This chain links TRBV10-2 with TRBJ1-2. Germline lookup yields CDR1 WSHSY and CDR2 SAAADI. The CDR3 contains 12 residues. The CDR3 protein is CASSGQSYGYTF.

The CDR3 sequence: CASSLAIRGGTNTGELFF. The chain links TRBV7-6 to TRBJ2-2; TCRdb names TRBD2, which stays unverified in the absence of DNA. The CDR3 consists of 18 residues. Germline CDR1 SGHVS, CDR2 FNYEAQ.

The gene calls are TRBV24-1 and TRBJ2-3; TCRdb indicates TRBD1, and absent DNA this call remains unverified. Germline CDR1 reads KGHDR; CDR2 reads SFDVKD. The CDR3 contains 14 residues. CDR3 loop: CATGRQGGADTQYF.

The V gene is TRBV7-2, the J gene TRBJ2-4; TCRdb lists TRBD1, though no DNA is available to test this call. From germline, CDR1 is SGHTA and CDR2 FQGNSA. CDR3 length equals 17 residues. This CDR3 is CASSTRGQATAKNIQYF.

The chain uses TRBV29-1 and TRBJ2-1; TCRdb gives TRBD2 as the D gene, but with no DNA this cannot be confirmed. This CDR3 contains 14 residues. Germline V gene data show CDR1 as SQVTM and CDR2 as ANQGSEA. The CDR3 here is CSVEGGLAHNEQFF.